The 29 T cell receptor beta chains reported below all come from one sample, sequenced in a study of shared T cell receptors in the human thymus. Using immunoSEQ multiplex PCR, the repertoire was profiled, and TCRdb retains in-frame clones only, with some absent. The sample carries about 660,000 clones, approximately 88% recorded once. The same sample was also studied in work on human thymus T cells.

Sequenced material: thymocytes. The receptors here all came from a boy in the first two years of life with a congenital heart defect.

The chain recombines TRBV7-9 with TRBJ2-4; the match to TRBD1 covers 9 bases. The CDR3 sequence is 15 residues long. Per the germline V gene, CDR1 is SEHNR and CDR2 is FQNEAQ (reference sequence). J was trimmed by 1 base and V by 5 bases; bases with no gene match: 3. In DNA, the CDR3 is TGTGCCAGCAGCCCGGGGACAGGGGCCAAAAACATTCAGTACTTC. Amino acids: CASSPGTGAKNIQYF.

The V gene is TRBV5-6, the J gene TRBJ1-4; a weak D match, TRBD1 (6 bases). Germline CDR1 reads SGHDT; CDR2 reads YYEEEE. The V end was cut by 1 base, the J end by 6 bases, with 10 bases between. The CDR3 consists of 14 residues. This CDR3 reads CASSLRQGYEKLFF. CDR3 in DNA: TGTGCCAGCAGCTTGAGGCAGGGGTATGAAAAACTGTTTTTT.

The chain uses TRBV28 and TRBJ2-7; 8 nucleotides align to TRBD1. CDR1 and CDR2 (germline): MDHEN, SYDVKM. The CDR3 extends over 15 amino acids. V lost 7 bases and J lost 5; bases outside the gene matches: 13. As DNA, the CDR3 is TGTGCCAGCACTCTACCCGGGGACAGGCCCCACGAGCAGTACTTC. It is translated as CASTLPGDRPHEQYF.

The chain joins TRBV15 to TRBJ1-1; TRBD1 aligns across 9 bases. This CDR3 region has 16 residues. V gave up 0 bases and J gave up 1 base; unmatched junction bases: 3. Germline V gene sequence: CDR1 LNHNV, CDR2 YYDKDF (reference sequence). The CDR3: CATSREPDRGNTEAFF. CDR3 nucleotides: TGTGCCACCAGCAGAGAACCGGACAGGGGGAACACTGAAGCTTTCTTT.

The chain links TRBV10-3 to TRBJ2-1; D perhaps matches TRBD2 (6 bases). In germline, CDR1 is ENHRY, CDR2 SYGVKD. V was trimmed by 3 bases and J by 9 bases, leaving 12 bases between them. The CDR3 covers 13 residues. In nucleotides, the CDR3 is TGTGCCATCAGTGAAGCGGGCTCTAGTGAGCAGTTCTTC. The encoded protein is CAISEAGSSEQFF.

V usage is TRBV27 and J usage is TRBJ2-7; D may be TRBD1 (5 bases). This CDR3 spans 11 amino acids. Germline V gives CDR1 MNHEY, CDR2 SMNVEV (reference sequence). The ends were cut back, 5 bases at V and 7 bases at J, with 9 bases in the middle. The CDR3 bases are TGTGCCAGCAGTCAACGACAGGAGCAGTACTTC. It codes for CASSQRQEQYF.

The rearrangement joins TRBV9 to TRBJ2-5; 12 nucleotides line up with TRBD2. CDR3 length equals 13 residues. Trimming removed 0 bases from V and 11 bases from J; junction bases left unmatched: 2. Germline-derived CDR1 and CDR2 are SGDLS and YYNGEE. CDR3: CASSVGTSGAQYF. DNA of the CDR3: TGTGCCAGCAGCGTAGGGACTAGCGGGGCGCAGTACTTC.

This clone was observed a single time. The CDR3 sequence is CASRLGGYNEQFF. In nucleotides, the CDR3 is TGTGCCAGTAGGTTGGGGGGCTACAATGAGCAGTTCTTC. This chain connects TRBV19 to TRBJ2-1; D might be TRBD2 (6 bases). There are 13 residues in the CDR3. The V and J ends lost 6 bases and 3 bases respectively, with 9 bases between them. Germline V gives CDR1 LNHDA, CDR2 SQIVND (reference sequence). Using reference TRBV19 and TRBJ2-1 for the parts outside the CDR3, the full variable domain is DGGITQSPKYLFRKEGQNVTLSCEQNLNHDAMYWYRQDPGQGLRLIYYSQIVNDFQKGDIAEGYSVSREKKESFPLTVTSAQKNPTAFYLCASRLGGYNEQFFGPGTRLTVL.

This clone appeared a single time. CDR3 loop: CASKPQGADQPQHF. In nucleotides, the CDR3 is TGTGCCAGCAAACCACAGGGGGCCGATCAGCCCCAGCATTTT. V gene TRBV6-5 combines with J gene TRBJ1-5; 9 nucleotides line up with TRBD1. Losses at the gene ends were 7 bases for V and 5 bases for J; bases not matched to a gene: 6. Germline loops: CDR1 MNHEY, CDR2 SVGAGI. The CDR3 contains 14 residues.

The chain is built from TRBV25-1 and TRBJ1-1, with TRBD1 as a possible D gene (5 bases). V shed 2 bases and J shed 7 bases, with 14 bases lying between them. The CDR3 is made up of 14 amino acids. Germline lookup yields CDR1 MGHDK and CDR2 SYGVNS. The CDR3 here is CASSEPGQGVEAFF. CDR3 DNA: TGTGCCAGCAGTGAACCGGGCCAAGGGGTTGAAGCTTTCTTT.

The CDR3 here is CASRRGTDYEQYF. Here the CDR3 DNA reads TGTGCCAGCAGAAGGGGAACGGATTACGAGCAGTACTTC. J is TRBJ2-7 and V is TRBV2; D is possibly TRBD1 (5 bases). Trimming took off 6 bases at V and 4 bases at J, with 13 bases between the two ends. CDR1 SNHLY and CDR2 FYNNEI come from the germline V gene. The CDR3 contains 13 residues.

This clone was observed once. The chain recombines TRBV27 with TRBJ1-2; TRBD1 matches 9 bases. With 2 bases clipped from V and 4 bases from J, the junction kept 8 bases outside the gene matches. The CDR3 is 16 residues long. CDR1 is MNHEY, CDR2 SMNVEV, per germline (reference sequence). CDR3 region: CASSLRTGTGSYGYTF. The CDR3 DNA reads TGTGCCAGCAGTTTAAGGACCGGGACAGGGAGCTATGGCTACACCTTC.

V is TRBV10-2 and J is TRBJ2-3; the match to TRBD2 covers 8 bases. V was clipped by 9 bases and J by 4 bases; unmatched bases: 9. CDR1 WSHSY and CDR2 SAAADI come from the germline V gene. The CDR3 is 14 residues long. CDR3 nucleotide sequence: TGCGCCAGGGGCAGCGGGAGAAGGCCAGATACGCAGTATTTT. Translated, it gives CARGSGRRPDTQYF.

The chain links TRBV29-1 to TRBJ2-7, with 9 bases aligning to TRBD1. V was pared by 6 bases and J by 6 bases, with 6 bases of the junction left unmatched. The CDR3 is made up of 12 amino acids. Germline lookup yields CDR1 SQVTM and CDR2 ANQGSEA. CDR3 amino acids: CSVGQGIGEQYF. Here the CDR3 DNA reads TGCAGCGTGGGACAGGGTATCGGCGAGCAGTACTTC.

A word on this clone: The junction departs from the called germline gene at one end, perhaps through a read error. This specimen includes other DNA sequences encoding the same CDR3. J is TRBJ1-2 and V is TRBV18; 10 bases align to TRBD1. The germline V gene encodes CDR1 KGHSH and CDR2 LQKENI. This CDR3 region has 15 residues. CDR3 nucleotides: TGCGCCAGCTCAGACGGGACAGGGGCAAACTATGGCTACACCTTC. It specifies CASSDGTGANYGYTF.

The chain is built from TRBV7-6 and TRBJ2-7, with D possibly matching TRBD2 (6 bases). The ends were cut back, 5 bases at V and 0 bases at J, with 14 bases in the middle. The length of the CDR3 is 15 residues. Germline-derived CDR1 and CDR2 are SGHVS and FNYEAQ. For the CDR3, the DNA is TGTGCCAGCAGCGGGAGGTTGGGAAGCTCCTACGAGCAGTACTTC. This translates into CASSGRLGSSYEQYF.

This chain links TRBV12-5 with TRBJ1-2; no definite D call. The V gene lost 3 bases and the J gene lost 1 base, with 3 bases spanning the gap. Germline V gene sequence: CDR1 LGHNT, CDR2 FRNRAP. The CDR3 spans 12 residues. The CDR3 loop reads CASGFHNYGYTF. The CDR3 nucleotides read TGTGCTAGTGGTTTTCATAACTATGGCTACACCTTC.

This rearrangement joins TRBV4-3 to TRBJ1-4; the match to TRBD1 covers 9 bases. Germline CDR1 reads LGHNA; CDR2 reads YSLEER. The CDR3 contains 21 residues. V gave up 0 bases and J gave up 6 bases; unmatched junction bases: 20. The CDR3 loop reads CASSQDPITQPNRGRHEKLFF. In nucleotides, the CDR3 is TGCGCCAGCAGCCAAGATCCCATCACCCAACCGAACAGGGGGCGTCATGAAAAACTGTTTTTT.

The rearrangement uses TRBV28 and TRBJ1-1; TRBD1 matches 7 bases. The CDR3 is made up of 16 amino acids. Germline trimming cut 5 bases from V and 1 base from J; bases unmatched to any gene: 10. Germline CDR1 reads MDHEN; CDR2 reads SYDVKM. The DNA of the CDR3 is TGTGCCAGCAGTCATTCAATGACAGGGCCGAACACTGAAGCTTTCTTT. It is translated as CASSHSMTGPNTEAFF.

The chain combines TRBV11-2 with TRBJ2-3; D is uncertain. The CDR3 runs 13 residues. The germline gives CDR1 SGHAT, CDR2 FQNNGV. Trimming removed 4 bases at V and 10 bases at J, with 15 bases between. CDR3 nucleotides: TGTGCCAGCAGCTACTCCACCCTTGGTGCGCAGTATTTT. It specifies CASSYSTLGAQYF. Full variable domain (outside the CDR3, taken from reference TRBV11-2 and TRBJ2-3): EAGVAQSPRYKIIEKRQSVAFWCNPISGHATLYWYQQILGQGPKLLIQFQNNGVVDDSQLPKDRFSAERLKGVDSTLKIQPAKLEDSAVYLCASSYSTLGAQYFGPGTRLTVL.

This sequence joins TRBV5-5 and TRBJ2-2, with TRBD1 as a possible D gene (5 bases). The CDR3 extends over 15 amino acids. Germline V gene lookup returns CDR1 SGHKS and CDR2 YYEKEE (reference sequence). The V end was cut by 3 bases, the J end by 5 bases, with 14 bases between. CDR3 nucleotide sequence: TGTGCCAGCAGCTCCCAAGGGGTTTGGACCGGGGAGCTGTTTTTT. Translated, it gives CASSSQGVWTGELFF.

The chain links TRBV6-5 to TRBJ2-5; tentative D call: TRBD1 (5 bases). There are 13 residues in the CDR3. Trimming cost V 7 bases and J 7 bases, with 16 bases left between them. Per germline, CDR1 MNHEY and CDR2 SVGAGI. The CDR3 is CASTDKGSATQYF. The CDR3 coding sequence is TGTGCCAGCACGGACAAAGGCAGCGCGACCCAGTACTTC.

The chain joins TRBV5-8 to TRBJ2-7, with 11 bases identical to TRBD1. This CDR3 is built from 18 residues. V was clipped by 7 bases and J by 7 bases; unmatched bases: 22. The germline V gene encodes CDR1 SGHTS and CDR2 YDEGEE. In DNA, the CDR3 is TGTGCCAGCGACGGGACAGGGGGGAGGGAAGCGGGAGACGGGGAGCAGTACTTC. It specifies CASDGTGGREAGDGEQYF.

The chain recombines TRBV5-5 with TRBJ1-2, with TRBD1 matching over 8 bases. This CDR3 has 17 residues. Trimming at V came to 4 bases and at J to 3 bases, leaving 14 bases not matched to a gene. Looked up from germline, CDR1 is SGHKS and CDR2 is YYEKEE (reference sequence). The chain's CDR3 is CASSREQLRGRYYGYTF. CDR3 coding DNA: TGTGCCAGCAGCAGAGAGCAACTCAGGGGGCGCTACTATGGCTACACCTTC.

The CDR3 coding sequence is TGCACCAGCAGCCAAGATCGCGGGAGGGCGGGGAATGAGCAGTTCTTC. Its translation: CTSSQDRGRAGNEQFF. This chain joins TRBV1 and TRBJ2-1; the table names TRBD2, a call not compared with the DNA. TRBV1 is a recognized pseudogene. The CDR3 is 16 amino acids.

This rearrangement joins TRBV11-3 to TRBJ1-1; TRBD1 aligns across 8 bases. In germline, CDR1 is SGHNT, CDR2 YENEEA. J gave up 0 bases and V 6 bases, and 12 bases lay outside the gene matches. The CDR3 loop spans 17 amino acids. The CDR3 sequence is CASSLGSTGGMNTEAFF. The CDR3 region has the DNA TGTGCCAGCAGTCTCGGATCCACAGGGGGGATGAACACTGAAGCTTTCTTT. The full variable domain, completed using reference TRBV11-3 and TRBJ1-1, is EAGVVQSPRYKIIEKKQPVAFWCNPISGHNTLYWYLQNLGQGPELLIRYENEEAVDDSQLPKDRFSAERLKGVDSTLKIQPAELGDSAVYLCASSLGSTGGMNTEAFFGQGTRLTVV.

This chain uses TRBV12-5 with TRBJ2-5; a possible D gene is TRBD2 (6 bases). Germline V CDR1 and CDR2: LGHNT, FRNRAP. This CDR3 contains 16 residues. V lost 0 bases to trimming and J lost 4 bases, with 15 bases between them. The CDR3, as DNA: TGTGCTAGTGGTTTGGTCCTCCTCGGGGGACGAGAGACCCAGTACTTC. This codes for CASGLVLLGGRETQYF. Full variable domain (outside the CDR3, taken from reference TRBV12-5 and TRBJ2-5): DARVTQTPRHKVTEMGQEVTMRCQPILGHNTVFWYRQTMMQGLELLAYFRNRAPLDDSGMPKDRFSAEMPDATLATLKIQPSEPRDSAVYFCASGLVLLGGRETQYFGPGTRLLVL.

The chain has TRBV27 and TRBJ2-1; D might be TRBD2 (6 bases). Trimming took off 5 bases at V and 4 bases at J, with 21 bases between the two ends. The CDR3 sequence is 17 residues long. In germline, CDR1 is MNHEY, CDR2 SMNVEV (reference sequence). CDR3 region: CASSPLGGTRVYNEQFF. The CDR3 DNA follows: TGTGCCAGCAGTCCTCTGGGCGGGACGCGGGTGTACAATGAGCAGTTCTTC.

The chain uses TRBV30 and TRBJ2-5, with 9 nucleotides matching TRBD2. The CDR3 runs to 16 residues. Losses at the gene ends were 2 bases for V and 5 bases for J; bases not matched to a gene: 12. CDR1 GTSNPN and CDR2 SVGIG come from the germline V gene (reference sequence). The CDR3 is CAWSPPGREGPETQYF. DNA of the CDR3: TGTGCCTGGAGTCCCCCTGGGCGGGAGGGCCCCGAGACCCAGTACTTC.